This T cell receptor (beta chain) is from a study of cytomegalovirus exposure and HLA in healthy donors. Whole-study context: In a previous analysis, approximately 110 million unique TCR beta sequences were found from some 180 million T cells.

Between the trimmed V and J ends, which lost 5 bases and 11 bases, there was a span of 18 bases. CDR1 is MDHEN and CDR2 is SYDVKM in the germline V gene. CDR3 length: 13 amino acids. The PCR was carried out with 60 Vbeta primers and 13 Jbeta primers. Profiling relied on immunoSEQ multiplex PCR, and the TCRdb table lists in-frame clones only, not all of them. The data contain over 90,000 clones, around 70% of them singletons. This clone showed up just a few times. The V and J genes are TRBV28 and TRBJ1-1, with a possible D match to TRBD1 (5 bases). The receptor was isolated from a woman in her forties or fifties in good health and CMV-seropositive. The sequenced sample was PBMCs. CDR3 residues: CASSAGSPQEAFF. The DNA for the CDR3 is TGTGCCAGCAGTGCCGGAAGTCCACAGGAGGCTTTCTTT.